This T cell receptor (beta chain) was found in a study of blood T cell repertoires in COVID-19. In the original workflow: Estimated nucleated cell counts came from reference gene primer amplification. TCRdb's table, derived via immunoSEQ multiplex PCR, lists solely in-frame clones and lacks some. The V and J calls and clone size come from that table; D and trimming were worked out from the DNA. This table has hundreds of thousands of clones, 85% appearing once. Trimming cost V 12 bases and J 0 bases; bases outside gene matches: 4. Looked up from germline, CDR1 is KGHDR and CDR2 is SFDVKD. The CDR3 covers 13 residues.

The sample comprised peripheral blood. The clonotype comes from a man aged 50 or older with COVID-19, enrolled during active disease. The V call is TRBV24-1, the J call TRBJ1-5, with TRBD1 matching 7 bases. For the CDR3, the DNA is TGTGCCTCACAGGGGCATAGCAATCAGCCCCAGCATTTT. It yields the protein CASQGHSNQPQHF.